Listed below are T cell receptor beta chains from one sample, sequenced in a study of TIL therapy for anti-PD-1-resistant metastatic lung cancer. This table comes from immunoSEQ multiplex PCR, and its TCRdb copy is limited to in-frame clones, with some not included. The table has more than 45,000 clones, more than 60% seen once. Sequences were derived from blood, sampled at baseline. The receptors here all came from a person aged 25 to 85 with non-small cell lung cancer. Each CDR3 is given with its conserved first and last residue. D genes are given only for firm matches. Size tells how often a clone was seen (once, few, many) or the class of an expanded clone, and some rows leave it out.

d_call: .; v_call: TRBV10-3; clone_size: few; j_call: TRBJ2-3; cdr3_nt: TGTGCCATCAGATCCCCATCTAGCACAGATACGCAGTATTTT; cdr3_aa: CAIRSPSSTDTQYF
d_call: TRBD1; v_call: TRBV7-6; clone_size: medium-sized; j_call: TRBJ1-2; cdr3_nt: TGTGCCAGCAGCTTAGCCGTGGACAGGGGGGTTGGCTACACCTTC; cdr3_aa: CASSLAVDRGVGYTF
d_call: .; v_call: TRBV25-1; clone_size: few; j_call: TRBJ2-3; cdr3_nt: TGTGCCAGCAAGAGGAGTGTCTCCTGGGAAGATACGCAGTATTTT; cdr3_aa: CASKRSVSWEDTQYF
d_call: .; v_call: TRBV7-2; clone_size: once; j_call: TRBJ2-3; cdr3_nt: TGTGCCAGCAGCTTAGCGCCAAGATTTCGCGCAGATACGCAGTATTTT; cdr3_aa: CASSLAPRFRADTQYF
d_call: .; v_call: TRBV4-3; clone_size: .; j_call: TRBJ2-2; cdr3_nt: TGCGCCAGCAGCCAACGACCCGGGGAGCTGTTTTTT; cdr3_aa: CASSQRPGELFF
d_call: .; v_call: TRBV7-9; clone_size: .; j_call: TRBJ2-3; cdr3_nt: TGTGCCAGCAGCTCAGGGGGGGCAGATACGCAGTATTTT; cdr3_aa: CASSSGGADTQYF
d_call: TRBD1; v_call: TRBV10-1; clone_size: few; j_call: TRBJ2-7; cdr3_nt: TGCGCCAGCAGTGGAGGGGGTGCACGGACAGGGGAGATCCACGAGCAGTACTTC; cdr3_aa: CASSGGGARTGEIHEQYF
d_call: TRBD1; v_call: TRBV27; clone_size: .; j_call: TRBJ1-4; cdr3_nt: TGTGCCAGCAGGAAGATGACAGGGGGCGCGGAAGAAAAACTGTTTTTT; cdr3_aa: CASRKMTGGAEEKLFF
d_call: .; v_call: TRBV10-3; clone_size: .; j_call: TRBJ2-7; cdr3_nt: TGTGCCATCAGTGAGGGGGACGGCTACGAGCAGTACTTC; cdr3_aa: CAISEGDGYEQYF
d_call: TRBD2; v_call: TRBV5-6; clone_size: .; j_call: TRBJ2-1; cdr3_nt: TGTGCCAGCCGGGCCGGACTAGCGGAGGGCAATGAGCAGTTCTTC; cdr3_aa: CASRAGLAEGNEQFF
d_call: TRBD2; v_call: TRBV27; clone_size: once; j_call: TRBJ2-1; cdr3_nt: TGTGCCAGCAGTTTCAGCGGGAGGGGTGAGCAGTTCTTC; cdr3_aa: CASSFSGRGEQFF
d_call: .; v_call: TRBV7-2; clone_size: .; j_call: TRBJ1-2; cdr3_nt: TGTGCCAGCAGCTTAGCGGTGGCAGGGGAACTGGGGGGCTACACCTTC; cdr3_aa: CASSLAVAGELGGYTF
d_call: TRBD2; v_call: TRBV30; clone_size: .; j_call: TRBJ2-1; cdr3_nt: TGTGCCTGGAGGGGACCGGGACTAGCGTCCTACAATGAGCAGTTCTTC; cdr3_aa: CAWRGPGLASYNEQFF
d_call: TRBD1; v_call: TRBV7-8; clone_size: .; j_call: TRBJ1-6; cdr3_nt: TGTGCCAGCAGCCCCCGGGACAGGGTGAATTCACCCCTCCACTTT; cdr3_aa: CASSPRDRVNSPLHF
d_call: .; v_call: TRBV5-1; clone_size: once; j_call: TRBJ2-3; cdr3_nt: TGCGCCAGCAGCCCCGGAAGTGGTTTCACAGATACGCAGTATTTT; cdr3_aa: CASSPGSGFTDTQYF
d_call: .; v_call: TRBV19; clone_size: .; j_call: TRBJ1-5; cdr3_nt: TGTGCCAGTAGTATCCAGCAGGGAAGCAATCAGCCCCAGCATTTT; cdr3_aa: CASSIQQGSNQPQHF
d_call: .; v_call: TRBV30; clone_size: few; j_call: TRBJ2-7; cdr3_nt: TGTGCCTGGAGTGTTGTCGAGCAGTACTTC; cdr3_aa: CAWSVVEQYF
d_call: TRBD1; v_call: TRBV20-1; clone_size: .; j_call: TRBJ2-1; cdr3_nt: TGCAGTGCTTACAGGGGTGGTGAGCAGTTCTTC; cdr3_aa: CSAYRGGEQFF
d_call: TRBD1; v_call: TRBV19; clone_size: .; j_call: TRBJ1-1; cdr3_nt: TGTGCCAGTAGGACGGGACAGGAGAACACTGAAGCTTTCTTT; cdr3_aa: CASRTGQENTEAFF
d_call: TRBD2; v_call: TRBV2; clone_size: .; j_call: TRBJ2-5; cdr3_nt: TGTGCCAGCAGTGGTAGGGCTAGCGGGGGGGAAGAGACCCAGTACTTC; cdr3_aa: CASSGRASGGEETQYF
d_call: TRBD2; v_call: TRBV19; clone_size: .; j_call: TRBJ2-1; cdr3_nt: TGTGCCACCTATAGATCAGGGCCCCTACTAGCGGGATACAATGAGCAGTTCTTC; cdr3_aa: CATYRSGPLLAGYNEQFF
d_call: .; v_call: TRBV5-5; clone_size: .; j_call: TRBJ2-5; cdr3_nt: TGTGCCAGCAGCTTGTGGGCGGTGCAAGAGACCCAGTACTTC; cdr3_aa: CASSLWAVQETQYF
d_call: TRBD1; v_call: TRBV5-1; clone_size: few; j_call: TRBJ2-7; cdr3_nt: TGCGCCAGCAGCTTGAGGGGACAGGGTGCGGGGCCCTACGAGCAGTACTTC; cdr3_aa: CASSLRGQGAGPYEQYF
d_call: TRBD1; v_call: TRBV9; clone_size: .; j_call: TRBJ1-6; cdr3_nt: TGTGCCAGCAGCGCACTCGGGACAGCGTATAATTCACCCCTCCACTTT; cdr3_aa: CASSALGTAYNSPLHF
d_call: .; v_call: TRBV29-1; clone_size: .; j_call: TRBJ2-6; cdr3_nt: TGCAGCGTTGGGGCTGGGGCCAACGTCCTGACTTTC; cdr3_aa: CSVGAGANVLTF
d_call: .; v_call: TRBV7-2; clone_size: few; j_call: TRBJ1-1; cdr3_nt: TGTGCCAGCAGCGCGCAGGCTGGGGACACTGAAGCTTTCTTT; cdr3_aa: CASSAQAGDTEAFF
d_call: .; v_call: TRBV6-5; clone_size: .; j_call: TRBJ2-7; cdr3_nt: TGTGCCAGCAGTTACATCTCTGTGGGGGAGCAGTACTTC; cdr3_aa: CASSYISVGEQYF
d_call: .; v_call: TRBV11-3; clone_size: .; j_call: TRBJ1-3; cdr3_nt: TGTGCCAGCATCCGACTCAGCTCTGGAAACACCATATATTTT; cdr3_aa: CASIRLSSGNTIYF
d_call: TRBD1; v_call: TRBV5-1; clone_size: .; j_call: TRBJ2-3; cdr3_nt: TGCGCCAGCAGCCCAGACAGGGGGCTGAGCACAGATACGCAGTATTTT; cdr3_aa: CASSPDRGLSTDTQYF
d_call: .; v_call: TRBV28; clone_size: .; j_call: TRBJ1-5; cdr3_nt: TGTGCCAGCAGTTTAGGCCCTTATCAGCCCCAGCATTTT; cdr3_aa: CASSLGPYQPQHF
d_call: .; v_call: TRBV27; clone_size: .; j_call: TRBJ2-7; cdr3_nt: TGTGCCAGCAGTCTCTCGACAGGCCTAACCTACGAGCAGTACTTC; cdr3_aa: CASSLSTGLTYEQYF
d_call: TRBD1; v_call: TRBV5-6; clone_size: .; j_call: TRBJ1-6; cdr3_nt: TGTGCCAGCAGCTTGGCGGGGACAGCCCACTATAATTCACCCCTCCACTTT; cdr3_aa: CASSLAGTAHYNSPLHF
d_call: .; v_call: TRBV5-5; clone_size: .; j_call: TRBJ2-1; cdr3_nt: TGTGCCAGCAGCTTGTCACCGCGGGATGAGCAGTTCTTC; cdr3_aa: CASSLSPRDEQFF
d_call: TRBD1; v_call: TRBV23-1; clone_size: .; j_call: TRBJ2-3; cdr3_nt: TGCGCCAGCAGTCAAGGAACAGGGGGCACAGATACGCAGTATTTT; cdr3_aa: CASSQGTGGTDTQYF
d_call: .; v_call: TRBV7-8; clone_size: few; j_call: TRBJ2-3; cdr3_nt: TGTGCCAGCAGCCCCACCCGGGATACGCAGTATTTT; cdr3_aa: CASSPTRDTQYF
d_call: TRBD1; v_call: TRBV6-1; clone_size: few; j_call: TRBJ1-5; cdr3_nt: TGTGCCAGCAGAGCCTCCGGGACAGGAGGGCAGCCCCAGCATTTT; cdr3_aa: CASRASGTGGQPQHF
d_call: TRBD1; v_call: TRBV6-5; clone_size: .; j_call: TRBJ1-6; cdr3_nt: TGTGCCAGCAGTTACACGACAGGGGTTGATTCACCCCTCCACTTT; cdr3_aa: CASSYTTGVDSPLHF
d_call: .; v_call: TRBV4-2; clone_size: .; j_call: TRBJ1-2; cdr3_nt: TGTGCCAGCAGCCATTCCGGGCCCCAGGATGGCTACACCTTC; cdr3_aa: CASSHSGPQDGYTF
d_call: TRBD2; v_call: TRBV10-2; clone_size: .; j_call: TRBJ2-1; cdr3_nt: TGCGCCAGCAGTTCGATAGCGGGGAGAACTTACAATGAGCAGTTCTTC; cdr3_aa: CASSSIAGRTYNEQFF
d_call: TRBD1; v_call: TRBV4-1; clone_size: .; j_call: TRBJ2-7; cdr3_nt: TGCGCCAGCAGCCAATTCCCCGGGACAGGGGGATCCTACGAGCAGTACTTC; cdr3_aa: CASSQFPGTGGSYEQYF
d_call: .; v_call: TRBV14; clone_size: once; j_call: TRBJ2-2; cdr3_nt: TGTGCCAGCAGCCAGGGAGTCTCCACAACCGGGGAGCTGTTTTTT; cdr3_aa: CASSQGVSTTGELFF